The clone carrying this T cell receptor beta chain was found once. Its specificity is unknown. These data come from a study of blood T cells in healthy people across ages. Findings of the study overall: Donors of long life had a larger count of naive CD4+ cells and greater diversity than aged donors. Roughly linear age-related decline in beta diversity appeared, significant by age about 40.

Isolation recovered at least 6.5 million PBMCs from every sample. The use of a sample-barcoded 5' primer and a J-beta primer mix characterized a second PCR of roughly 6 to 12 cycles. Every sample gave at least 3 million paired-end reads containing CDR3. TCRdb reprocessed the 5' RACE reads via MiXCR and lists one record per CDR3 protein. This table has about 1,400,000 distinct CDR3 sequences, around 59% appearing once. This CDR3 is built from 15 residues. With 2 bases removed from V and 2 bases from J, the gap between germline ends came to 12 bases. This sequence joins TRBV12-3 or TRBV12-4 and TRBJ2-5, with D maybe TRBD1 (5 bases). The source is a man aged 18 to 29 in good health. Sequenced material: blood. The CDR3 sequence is CASSLLVQAQETQYF. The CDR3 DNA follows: TGTGCCAGCAGTTTATTAGTACAGGCGCAAGAGACCCAGTACTTC.